Below, 22 T cell receptor beta chains from the same sample are listed, as sequenced in a study of blood T cell repertoires in COVID-19. Using immunoSEQ multiplex PCR, the repertoire was profiled, and TCRdb retains in-frame clones only, with some absent. Among 200,000 or so clones listed, roughly 90% were seen once. The material sequenced was PBMCs or T cells enriched from blood (not recorded which). All receptors derive from a woman aged 18 to 35 who had recovered from COVID-19.

V usage is TRBV2 and J usage is TRBJ1-2, with D perhaps matching TRBD1 (6 bases). Per the germline V gene, CDR1 is SNHLY and CDR2 is FYNNEI. This CDR3 is built from 14 residues. V was shortened by 6 bases and J by 2 bases, with 13 bases between the two germline ends. CDR3 sequence: CASSERQENYGYTF. For the CDR3, the DNA is TGTGCCAGCAGCGAACGACAGGAGAACTATGGCTACACCTTC.

V and J are TRBV14 and TRBJ1-1; D may be TRBD1 (6 bases). V lost 1 base, J lost 6 bases, and 12 bases lay in between. The CDR3 consists of 14 residues. The germline V gene encodes CDR1 SGHDN and CDR2 FVKESK. This CDR3 reads CASSQARGRPEAFF. CDR3 nucleotides: TGTGCCAGCAGCCAAGCCAGGGGCCGCCCTGAAGCTTTCTTT.

The rearrangement links TRBV11-2 to TRBJ2-7; D may be TRBD1 (6 bases). The CDR3 covers 14 residues. CDR1 is SGHAT and CDR2 is FQNNGV in the germline V gene. V dropped 5 bases and J dropped 0 bases, with 11 bases sitting between them. The CDR3 DNA sequence: TGTGCCAGCAGCCGACAGGACCGCTCCTACGAGCAGTACTTC. It codes for CASSRQDRSYEQYF.

V is TRBV7-2 and J is TRBJ2-1; D is possibly TRBD1 (6 bases). CDR3 length: 17 amino acids. Between the trimmed V and J ends, which lost 5 bases and 4 bases, there was a span of 21 bases. Germline CDR1 is SGHTA and CDR2 is FQGNSA. DNA for the CDR3: TGTGCCAGCAGCCGTATAGGGTCCGGGACAAGATACAATGAGCAGTTCTTC. Amino acids: CASSRIGSGTRYNEQFF. The full variable domain, in which reference TRBV7-2 and TRBJ2-1 provide the parts outside the CDR3, is GAGVSQSPSNKVTEKGKDVELRCDPISGHTALYWYRQSLGQGLEFLIYFQGNSAPDKSGLPSDRFSAERTGGSVSTLTIQRTQQEDSAVYLCASSRIGSGTRYNEQFFGPGTRLTVL.

The rearrangement uses TRBV11-1 and TRBJ2-4; D possibly corresponds to TRBD1 (6 bases). The CDR3 consists of 16 residues. Germline-derived CDR1 and CDR2 are SGHAT and FQDESV (reference sequence). The V end was cut by 5 bases, the J end by 4 bases, with 18 bases between. DNA of the CDR3: TGTGCCAGCAGCCTCCCTAACCCGGACAGTAAAAACATTCAGTACTTC. Translation gives CASSLPNPDSKNIQYF.

In its sample, this clone was seen a few times. This chain connects TRBV15 to TRBJ2-6; D gene unclear. The CDR3 length is 14 residues. Germline assignment: CDR1 LNHNV and CDR2 YYDKDF (reference sequence). Trimming shortened V by 2 bases and J by 1 base, and 3 bases separated the two germline ends. CDR3 sequence: CATSRQSGANVLTF. DNA for the CDR3: TGTGCCACCAGCAGACAATCTGGGGCCAACGTCCTGACTTTC.

The genes are TRBV7-3 and TRBJ2-3; TRBD2 matches at 10 bases. Germline CDR1 and CDR2: SGHTA and FQGTGA. The CDR3 has 17 amino acids. J was trimmed by 2 bases and V by 5 bases; bases with no gene match: 10. CDR3 loop: CASSLGLAATDTDTQYF. Here the CDR3 DNA reads TGTGCCAGCAGCCTTGGACTAGCGGCGACGGACACAGATACGCAGTATTTT.

This clone occurred a few times. The genes are TRBV21-1 and TRBJ1-5. TRBV21-1 counts as a pseudogene. This CDR3 has 17 residues. The CDR3 loop reads CASSKGVILASNQPQHF. The CDR3 DNA sequence: TGTGCCAGCAGCAAAGGGGTGATCCTAGCTAGCAATCAGCCCCAGCATTTT.

The chain combines TRBV5-6 with TRBJ1-2; 7 positions agree with TRBD1. With 4 bases clipped from V and 1 base from J, the junction kept 4 bases outside the gene matches. The CDR3 consists of 14 residues. Germline V lookup: CDR1 SGHDT, CDR2 YYEEEE. CDR3 protein: CASSLGQSNYGYTF. The CDR3 region has the DNA TGTGCCAGCAGCCTGGGACAGAGTAACTATGGCTACACCTTC.

A single count supports this clone. The chain has TRBV12-5 and TRBJ1-2, with unresolved D. CDR1 and CDR2 from the germline V gene are LGHNT and FRNRAP. The CDR3 is made up of 12 amino acids. V was pared by 1 base and J by 8 bases, with 8 bases between. This chain's CDR3 is CASGLESVGYTF. The DNA of the CDR3 is TGTGCTAGTGGTTTGGAATCGGTCGGCTACACCTTC. The full variable domain, completed using reference TRBV12-5 and TRBJ1-2, is DARVTQTPRHKVTEMGQEVTMRCQPILGHNTVFWYRQTMMQGLELLAYFRNRAPLDDSGMPKDRFSAEMPDATLATLKIQPSEPRDSAVYFCASGLESVGYTFGSGTRLTVV.

J is TRBJ2-5 and V is TRBV19, with D perhaps TRBD1 (6 bases). The CDR3 is made up of 14 amino acids. CDR1 is LNHDA, CDR2 SQIVND, per germline (reference sequence). Trimming took off 7 bases at V and 4 bases at J, with 16 bases between the two ends. In DNA form, the CDR3 reads TGTGCCAGTAAGGTTACTGGGGGCGTAGAGACCCAGTACTTC. Its protein product is CASKVTGGVETQYF. Looking up the rest from reference TRBV19 and TRBJ2-5 gives the full variable domain: DGGITQSPKYLFRKEGQNVTLSCEQNLNHDAMYWYRQDPGQGLRLIYYSQIVNDFQKGDIAEGYSVSREKKESFPLTVTSAQKNPTAFYLCASKVTGGVETQYFGPGTRLLVL.

This chain connects TRBV7-9 to TRBJ2-3; unclear D gene. This CDR3 has 11 amino acids. From germline, CDR1 is SEHNR and CDR2 FQNEAQ (reference sequence). V lost 5 bases, J lost 8 bases, and 8 bases lay in between. The CDR3 bases are TGTGCCAGCAGCCCGTCGGGTACGCAGTATTTT. Its translation: CASSPSGTQYF.

This clone was recorded only once. The J gene is TRBJ1-5, the V gene TRBV28; possibly TRBD1 for D (5 bases). Trimming cost V 6 bases and J 6 bases, with 18 bases left between them. Per the germline V gene, CDR1 is MDHEN and CDR2 is SYDVKM. CDR3 size: 15 residues. The DNA of the CDR3 is TGTGCCAGCAGAACCCCGGGGGGTCTCAGTCAGCCCCAGCATTTT. Protein sequence: CASRTPGGLSQPQHF.

J is TRBJ2-3 and V is TRBV18; D is ambiguous. Trimming stripped 0 bases from V and 3 bases from J, with 7 bases between. The CDR3 is 14 amino acids. CDR1 KGHSH and CDR2 LQKENI come from the germline V gene. The CDR3 DNA sequence: TGTGCCAGCTCACCACCTATCCGGACAGATACGCAGTATTTT. Translated, it gives CASSPPIRTDTQYF.

This rearrangement joins TRBV5-1 to TRBJ2-7; TRBD1 agrees at 9 bases. This CDR3 has 16 residues. Per germline, CDR1 SGHRS and CDR2 YFSETQ. The junction had 9 bases not matched to a gene; V was cut back by 4 bases and J by 1 base. In nucleotides, the CDR3 is TGCGCCAGCAGCCCAACAGGGGGCGACGATTCCTACGAGCAGTACTTC. It encodes CASSPTGGDDSYEQYF.

The chain has TRBV4-1 and TRBJ1-2; possible D gene TRBD1, 5 bases. Trimming removed 3 bases from V and 0 bases from J, with 23 bases in between. Germline CDR1 reads MGHRA; CDR2 reads YSYEKL. CDR3 length equals 19 residues. CDR3 amino acids: CASSHNRGTYKSANYGYTF. CDR3 sequence (DNA): TGCGCCAGCAGCCATAATCGGGGGACTTACAAAAGCGCTAACTATGGCTACACCTTC.

The V gene is TRBV27, the J gene TRBJ2-1; D unresolved. Trimming cost V 2 bases and J 7 bases, with 12 bases left between them. CDR1 and CDR2 from the germline V gene are MNHEY and SMNVEV (reference sequence). This CDR3 contains 14 residues. This chain's CDR3 is CASSLTRAGNEQFF. CDR3 DNA: TGTGCCAGCAGTTTAACCCGAGCCGGGAATGAGCAGTTCTTC.

This clone was seen once. The chain links TRBV5-6 to TRBJ1-1; D is ambiguous. The CDR3 has 14 residues. Per germline, CDR1 SGHDT and CDR2 YYEEEE. Trimming shortened V by 2 bases and J by 8 bases, and 16 bases separated the two germline ends. For the CDR3, the DNA is TGTGCCAGCAGCTTCCGCGGAGTAGCGGAAGAAGCTTTCTTT. Translation gives CASSFRGVAEEAFF.

The gene calls are TRBV7-9 and TRBJ2-1, with 8 nucleotides matching TRBD1. Unmatched junction bases numbered 14, after V lost 4 bases and J lost 9 bases. The V gene's germline CDR1 is SEHNR and CDR2 FQNEAQ (reference sequence). CDR3 length: 16 residues. The CDR3 spells CASSWTPDRVKGEQFF. The CDR3 nucleotides are TGTGCCAGCAGCTGGACCCCGGACAGGGTCAAGGGTGAGCAGTTCTTC.

This clone was detected only once. The chain employs TRBV5-1 and TRBJ2-7; a weak D match, TRBD1 (6 bases). Trimming took 2 bases from V and 2 from J, leaving 11 bases between them. The CDR3 extends over 14 amino acids. Looked up from germline, CDR1 is SGHRS and CDR2 is YFSETQ. The CDR3 DNA sequence: TGCGCCAGCAGCTTACCGACAGGAACCTACGAGCAGTACTTC. This encodes CASSLPTGTYEQYF.

The CDR3: CASSPGEVTYF. The CDR3, as DNA: TGTGCCAGCAGCCCGGGAGAGGTGACTTACTTC. The chain combines TRBV6-5 with TRBJ2-7; possibly TRBD2 for D (6 bases). The CDR3 sequence is 11 residues long. V lost 6 bases to trimming and J lost 13 bases, with 16 bases between them. Germline V gene sequence: CDR1 MNHEY, CDR2 SVGAGI.

The CDR3 nucleotides are TGTGCCAGCAGCCCACTTGAGGGGGGGGGCGAAGAAAAACTGTTTTTT. As protein: CASSPLEGGGEEKLFF. This rearrangement joins TRBV11-2 to TRBJ1-4; D perhaps matches TRBD1 (6 bases). V was clipped by 5 bases and J by 8 bases, with 21 bases between them. Germline V gene lookup returns CDR1 SGHAT and CDR2 FQNNGV. The CDR3 covers 16 residues. The full variable domain, with the rest looked up from reference TRBV11-2 and TRBJ1-4, is EAGVAQSPRYKIIEKRQSVAFWCNPISGHATLYWYQQILGQGPKLLIQFQNNGVVDDSQLPKDRFSAERLKGVDSTLKIQPAKLEDSAVYLCASSPLEGGGEEKLFFGSGTQLSVL.